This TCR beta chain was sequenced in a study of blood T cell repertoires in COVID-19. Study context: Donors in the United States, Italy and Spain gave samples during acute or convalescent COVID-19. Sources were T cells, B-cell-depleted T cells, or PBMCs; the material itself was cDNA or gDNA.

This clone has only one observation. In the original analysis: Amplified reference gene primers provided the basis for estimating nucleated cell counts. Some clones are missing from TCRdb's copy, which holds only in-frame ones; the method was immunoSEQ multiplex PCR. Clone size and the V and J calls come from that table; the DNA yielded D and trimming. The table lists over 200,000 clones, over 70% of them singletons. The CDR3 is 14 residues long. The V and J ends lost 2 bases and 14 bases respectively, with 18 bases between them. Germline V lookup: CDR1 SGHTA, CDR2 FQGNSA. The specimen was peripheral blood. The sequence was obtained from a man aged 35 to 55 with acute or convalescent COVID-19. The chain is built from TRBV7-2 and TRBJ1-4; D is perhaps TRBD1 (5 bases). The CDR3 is CASSLTRSGGILFF. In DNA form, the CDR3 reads TGTGCCAGCAGCTTAACTCGCTCGGGGGGAATCCTGTTTTTT.